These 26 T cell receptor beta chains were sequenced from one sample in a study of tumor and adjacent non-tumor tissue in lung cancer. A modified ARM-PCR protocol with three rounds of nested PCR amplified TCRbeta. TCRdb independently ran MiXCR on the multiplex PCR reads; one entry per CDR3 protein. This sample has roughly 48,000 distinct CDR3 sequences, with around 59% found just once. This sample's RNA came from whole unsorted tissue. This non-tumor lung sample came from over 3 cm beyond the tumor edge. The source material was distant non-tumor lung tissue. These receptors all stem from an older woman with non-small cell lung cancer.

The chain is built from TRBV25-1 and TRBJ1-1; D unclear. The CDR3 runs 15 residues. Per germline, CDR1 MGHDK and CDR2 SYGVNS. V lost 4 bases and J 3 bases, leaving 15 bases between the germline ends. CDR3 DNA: TGTGCCAGCAGTGGTAGCGTCATGGGGTACACTGAAGCTTTCTTT. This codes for CASSGSVMGYTEAFF.

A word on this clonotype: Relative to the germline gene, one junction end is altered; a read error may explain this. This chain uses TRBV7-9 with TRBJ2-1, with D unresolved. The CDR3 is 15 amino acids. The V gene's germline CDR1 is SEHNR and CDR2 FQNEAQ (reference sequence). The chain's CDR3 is CASTPAEISYTEQSF. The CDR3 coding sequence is TGTGCCAGCACACCTGCCGAAATCTCCTACACTGAGCAGTCCTTC.

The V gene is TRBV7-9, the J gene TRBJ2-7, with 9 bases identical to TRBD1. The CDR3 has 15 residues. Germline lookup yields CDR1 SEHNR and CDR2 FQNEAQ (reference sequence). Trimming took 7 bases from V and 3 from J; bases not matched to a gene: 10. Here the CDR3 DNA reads TGTGCCAGCACCTTGACAGGGGGAATCAGCTACGAGCAGTACTTC. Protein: CASTLTGGISYEQYF. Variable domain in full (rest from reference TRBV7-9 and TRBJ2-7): DTGVSQNPRHKITKRGQNVTFRCDPISEHNRLYWYRQTLGQGPEFLTYFQNEAQLEKSRLLSDRFSAERPKGSFSTLEIQRTEQGDSAMYLCASTLTGGISYEQYFGPGTRLTVT.

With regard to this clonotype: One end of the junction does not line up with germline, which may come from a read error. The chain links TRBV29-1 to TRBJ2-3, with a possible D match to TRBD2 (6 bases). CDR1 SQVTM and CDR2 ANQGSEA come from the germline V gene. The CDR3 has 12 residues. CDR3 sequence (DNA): TGCGGCGTTAAAACTAGCACAGACACGCAGTATTTT. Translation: CGVKTSTDTQYF.

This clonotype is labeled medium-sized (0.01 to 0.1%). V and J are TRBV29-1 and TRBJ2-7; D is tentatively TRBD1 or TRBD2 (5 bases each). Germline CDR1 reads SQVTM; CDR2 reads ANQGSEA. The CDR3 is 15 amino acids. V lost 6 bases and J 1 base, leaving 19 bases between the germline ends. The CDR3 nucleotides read TGCAGCGTGGTCCTAGGGGAGTCCCTATCCTACGAGCAGTACTTC. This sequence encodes CSVVLGESLSYEQYF.

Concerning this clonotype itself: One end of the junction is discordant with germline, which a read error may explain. CDR3 sequence: CASSNRSNQPQHF. The DNA for the CDR3 is TGTGCCAGCAGTAATCGCAGTAATCAGCCCCAACATTTT. The chain recombines TRBV6-1 with TRBJ1-5; D unclear. The CDR3 is 13 amino acids. Germline lookup yields CDR1 MNHNS and CDR2 SASEGT.

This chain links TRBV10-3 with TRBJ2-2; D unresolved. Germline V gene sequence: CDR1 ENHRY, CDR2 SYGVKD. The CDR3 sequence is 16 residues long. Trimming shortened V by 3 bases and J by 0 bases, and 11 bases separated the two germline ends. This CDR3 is CAISDPARANTGELFF. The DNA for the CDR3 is TGTGCCATCAGTGACCCCGCTAGGGCGAACACCGGGGAGCTGTTTTTT.

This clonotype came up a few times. CDR3 in amino acids: CASSESHRTSQNGGYTF. The CDR3 DNA follows: TGTGCCAGCAGTGAATCGCACCGTACATCGCAAAATGGGGGCTACACCTTC. The chain combines TRBV6-1 with TRBJ1-2; D not resolved. Per the germline V gene, CDR1 is MNHNS and CDR2 is SASEGT. This CDR3 has 17 residues. Trimming stripped 2 bases from V and 8 bases from J, with 24 bases between.

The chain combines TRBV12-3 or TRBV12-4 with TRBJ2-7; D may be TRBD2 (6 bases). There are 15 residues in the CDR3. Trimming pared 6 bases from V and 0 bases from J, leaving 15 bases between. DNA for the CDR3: TGTGCCAGCAGCAATTGGGGGGATTCCTCCTACGAGCAGTACTTC. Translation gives CASSNWGDSSYEQYF.

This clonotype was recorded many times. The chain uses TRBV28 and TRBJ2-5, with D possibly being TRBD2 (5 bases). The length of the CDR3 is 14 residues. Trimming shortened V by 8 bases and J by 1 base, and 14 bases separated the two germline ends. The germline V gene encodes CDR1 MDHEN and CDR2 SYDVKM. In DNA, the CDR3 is TGTGCCAGCCTCAAACGGGGATCCCAAGAGACCCAGTACTTC. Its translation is CASLKRGSQETQYF.

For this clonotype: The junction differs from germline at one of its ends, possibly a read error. In DNA, the CDR3 is TGCGCCAGTAGCTCATCCAGGACTAGCGTCACCGGGGAGGTGTTTTTT. This sequence encodes CASSSSRTSVTGEVFF. This chain links TRBV5-1 with TRBJ2-2; 9 bases agree with TRBD2. CDR1 is SGHRS and CDR2 is YFSETQ in the germline V gene. The CDR3 is made up of 16 amino acids.

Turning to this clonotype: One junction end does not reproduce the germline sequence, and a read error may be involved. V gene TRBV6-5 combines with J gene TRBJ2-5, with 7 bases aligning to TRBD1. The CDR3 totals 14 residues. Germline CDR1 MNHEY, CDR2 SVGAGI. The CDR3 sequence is CASSPRDSQGTQHF. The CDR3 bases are TGTGCCAGCAGTCCCCGGGACAGCCAAGGGACCCAGCACTTC.

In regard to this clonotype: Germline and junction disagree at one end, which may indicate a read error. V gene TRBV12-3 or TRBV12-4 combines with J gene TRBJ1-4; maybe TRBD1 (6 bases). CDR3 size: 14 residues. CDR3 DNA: TGTACCAGCAGTTTTACTACAGGGCGAGACAAACTGTTTTTT. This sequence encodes CTSSFTTGRDKLFF.

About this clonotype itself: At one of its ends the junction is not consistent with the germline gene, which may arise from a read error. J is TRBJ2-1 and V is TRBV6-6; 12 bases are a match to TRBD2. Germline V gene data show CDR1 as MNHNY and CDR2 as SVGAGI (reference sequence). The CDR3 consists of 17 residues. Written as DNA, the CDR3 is TGTGCCAGTAGTTCGGCTAGCGGGAGGGAATCCTACAATGAGCGGTTCTTC. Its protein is CASSSASGRESYNERFF.

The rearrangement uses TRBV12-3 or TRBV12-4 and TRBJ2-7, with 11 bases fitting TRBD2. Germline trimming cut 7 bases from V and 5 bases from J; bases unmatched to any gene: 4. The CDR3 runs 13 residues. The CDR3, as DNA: TGTGCCAGCATACTAGCGGGGGTCAACGAGCAGTACTTC. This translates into CASILAGVNEQYF.

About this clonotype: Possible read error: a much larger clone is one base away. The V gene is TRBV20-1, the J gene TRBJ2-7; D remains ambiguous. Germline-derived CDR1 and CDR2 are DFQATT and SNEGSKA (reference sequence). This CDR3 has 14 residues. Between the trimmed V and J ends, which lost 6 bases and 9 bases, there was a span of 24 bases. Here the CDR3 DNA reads TGCAGTGCATCCGCATCGCACAAGTCTACGAGGCAGTACTTC. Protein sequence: CSASASHKSTRQYF.

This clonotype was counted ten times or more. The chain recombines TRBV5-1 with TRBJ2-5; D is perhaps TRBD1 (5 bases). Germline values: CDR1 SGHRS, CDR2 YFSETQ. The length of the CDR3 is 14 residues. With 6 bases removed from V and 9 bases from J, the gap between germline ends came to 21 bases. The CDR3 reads CASNGVPTEGAQYF. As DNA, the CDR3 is TGCGCCAGCAATGGGGTGCCCACAGAAGGGGCCCAGTACTTC.

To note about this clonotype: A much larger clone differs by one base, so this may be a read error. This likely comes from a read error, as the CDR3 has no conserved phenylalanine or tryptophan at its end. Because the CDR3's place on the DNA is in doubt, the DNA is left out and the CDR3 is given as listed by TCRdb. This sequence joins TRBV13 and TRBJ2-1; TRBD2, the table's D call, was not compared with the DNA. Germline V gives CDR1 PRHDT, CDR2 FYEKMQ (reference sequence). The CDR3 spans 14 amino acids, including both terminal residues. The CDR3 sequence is CVSSLGEGGTSARL.

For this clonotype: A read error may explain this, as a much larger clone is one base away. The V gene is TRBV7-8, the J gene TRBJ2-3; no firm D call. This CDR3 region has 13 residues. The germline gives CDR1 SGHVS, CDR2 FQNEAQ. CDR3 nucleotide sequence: TGTACCAGCAGCCTGAGTCTTGTAGATACGCAGTATTTT. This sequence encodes CTSSLSLVDTQYF.

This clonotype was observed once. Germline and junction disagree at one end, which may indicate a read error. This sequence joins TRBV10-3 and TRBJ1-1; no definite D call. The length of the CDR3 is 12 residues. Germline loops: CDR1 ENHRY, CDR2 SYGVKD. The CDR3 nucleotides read TGTGCCATCGGTGAGGGTGAAACTGAAGCTTTCTTT. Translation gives CAIGEGETEAFF.

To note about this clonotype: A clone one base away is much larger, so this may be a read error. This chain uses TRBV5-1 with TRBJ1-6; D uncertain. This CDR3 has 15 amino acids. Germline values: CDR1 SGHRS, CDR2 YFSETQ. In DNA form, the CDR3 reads TGCACCAGCAGCTTGGGATACAGCGATAATTCACCCCTCCACTTT. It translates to CTSSLGYSDNSPLHF.

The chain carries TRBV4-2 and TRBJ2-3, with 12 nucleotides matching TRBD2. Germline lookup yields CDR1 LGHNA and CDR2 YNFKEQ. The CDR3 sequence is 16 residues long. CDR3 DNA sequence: TGTGTCAGTAGCGTTCGACTAGCGGGAGAAATGGATACGCAGTATTTT. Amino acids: CVSSVRLAGEMDTQYF.

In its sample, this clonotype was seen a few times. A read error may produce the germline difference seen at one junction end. In DNA, the CDR3 is TGTGCCAGCAGCTTGGTGCGGGTGGGTCAGCGGTATTTC. Encoded protein: CASSLVRVGQRYF. The genes are TRBV5-6 and TRBJ2-7; D possibly corresponds to TRBD2 (5 bases). The CDR3 consists of 13 residues. CDR1 and CDR2 (germline): SGHDT, YYEEEE.

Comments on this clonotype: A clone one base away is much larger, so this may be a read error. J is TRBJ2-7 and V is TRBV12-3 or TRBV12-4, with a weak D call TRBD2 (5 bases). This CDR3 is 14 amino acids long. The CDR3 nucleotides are TGTGCCAACAGTTTGTCGGGGAGAAACTACGAGCAGTACTTC. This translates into CANSLSGRNYEQYF.

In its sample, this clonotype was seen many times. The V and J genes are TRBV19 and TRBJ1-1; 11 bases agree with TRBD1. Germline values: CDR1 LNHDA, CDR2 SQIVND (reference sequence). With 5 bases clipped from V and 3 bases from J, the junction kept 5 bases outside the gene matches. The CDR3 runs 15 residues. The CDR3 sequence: CASSLPGQGDTEAFF. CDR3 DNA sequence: TGTGCCAGTAGTCTTCCGGGACAGGGGGACACTGAAGCTTTCTTT. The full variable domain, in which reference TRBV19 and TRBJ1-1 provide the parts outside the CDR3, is DGGITQSPKYLFRKEGQNVTLSCEQNLNHDAMYWYRQDPGQGLRLIYYSQIVNDFQKGDIAEGYSVSREKKESFPLTVTSAQKNPTAFYLCASSLPGQGDTEAFFGQGTRLTVV.

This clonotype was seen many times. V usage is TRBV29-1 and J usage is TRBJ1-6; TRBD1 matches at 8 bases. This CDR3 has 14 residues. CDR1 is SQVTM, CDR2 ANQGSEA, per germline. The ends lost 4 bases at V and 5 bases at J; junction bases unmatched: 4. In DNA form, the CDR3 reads TGCAGCGTTGCGGCGACAGGGGATAATTCACCCCTCCACTTT. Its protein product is CSVAATGDNSPLHF.